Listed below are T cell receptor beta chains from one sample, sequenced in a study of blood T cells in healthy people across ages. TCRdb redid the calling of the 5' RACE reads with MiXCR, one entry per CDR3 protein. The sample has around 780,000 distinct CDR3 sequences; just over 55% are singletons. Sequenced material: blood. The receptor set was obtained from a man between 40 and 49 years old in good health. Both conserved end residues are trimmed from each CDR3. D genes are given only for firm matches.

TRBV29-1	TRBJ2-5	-	SIALGGDEQY
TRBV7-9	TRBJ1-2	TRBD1	ASSSTTGAYGYT
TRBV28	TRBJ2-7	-	ASSFADTLYEQY
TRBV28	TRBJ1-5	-	ASSIEGNQPQH
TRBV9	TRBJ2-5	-	ASSVNVGSGTQETQY
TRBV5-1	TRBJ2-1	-	ASSLQTGRPEQF
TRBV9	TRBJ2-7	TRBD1	ASSPGGDSYEQY
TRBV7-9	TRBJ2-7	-	ASSWRGTGSPSYEQY
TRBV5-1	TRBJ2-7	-	ASAGGREQY
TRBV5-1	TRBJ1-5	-	ASRHVPGNQPQH
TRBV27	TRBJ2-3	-	ASTNTYRDTQY
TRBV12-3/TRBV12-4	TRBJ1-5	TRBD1	ASSLVRDRGQPQH
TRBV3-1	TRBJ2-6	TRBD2	ASSRLAGGPGANVLT
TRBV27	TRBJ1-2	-	ASSYASGTLLGYT
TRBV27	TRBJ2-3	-	ASMDVRITDTQY
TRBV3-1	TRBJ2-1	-	ASSQYADYNEQF
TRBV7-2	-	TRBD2	ASSGQGAGVNRETQY
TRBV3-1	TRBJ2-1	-	ASSQGRFNEQF
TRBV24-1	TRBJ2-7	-	ATSEKNQLGRNEQY
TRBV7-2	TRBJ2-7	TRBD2	ASSLARQSGLAGTYEQY
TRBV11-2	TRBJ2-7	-	ASSATTGGEQY
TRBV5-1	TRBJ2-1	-	ASSLGDRQPSSYNEQF
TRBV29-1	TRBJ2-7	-	SVYDRDGSSYEQY
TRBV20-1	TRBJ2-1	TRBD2	SARDRPSGSHNEQF
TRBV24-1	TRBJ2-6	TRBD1	ATSDPRDRDPISGANVLT
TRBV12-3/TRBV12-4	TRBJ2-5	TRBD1	ASRHTGQGVFEQY
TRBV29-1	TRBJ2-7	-	SVDRGSRSGSEQY
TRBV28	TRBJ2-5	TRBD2	ASSFRTSGARETQY
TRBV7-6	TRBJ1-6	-	ASSKTIGSPLH
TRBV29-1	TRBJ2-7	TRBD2	SVRGLAGVEQY
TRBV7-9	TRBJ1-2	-	ASINSDSYGYT
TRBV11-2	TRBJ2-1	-	ASSLEGRAEQF
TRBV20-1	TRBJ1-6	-	SAGHPNSPLH
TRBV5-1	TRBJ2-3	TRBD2	ASSLDAGDGGDTQY
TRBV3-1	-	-	ASSQRGTRIYEQY
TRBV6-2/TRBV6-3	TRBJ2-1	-	ASSKNGISYNEQF
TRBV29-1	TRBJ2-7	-	SVEGTGAAIYNEQY
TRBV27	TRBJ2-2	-	ASRSRITGELF
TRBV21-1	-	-	ATRGGFFHEQY
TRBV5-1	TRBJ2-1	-	ASSLGPTDEQF
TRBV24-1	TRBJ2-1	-	ATSRVGTEQF
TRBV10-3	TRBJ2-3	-	AISVLGGDTQY